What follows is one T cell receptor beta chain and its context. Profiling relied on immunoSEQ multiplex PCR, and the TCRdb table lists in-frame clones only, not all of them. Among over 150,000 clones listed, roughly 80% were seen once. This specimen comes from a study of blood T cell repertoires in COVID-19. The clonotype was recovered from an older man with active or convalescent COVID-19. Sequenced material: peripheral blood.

CDR3 loop: CASSFPRSAGVGNEQFF. Here the CDR3 DNA reads TGTGCCAGCAGTTTCCCACGGTCCGCGGGAGTTGGAAATGAGCAGTTCTTC. The rearrangement joins TRBV28 to TRBJ2-1; 7 nucleotides agree with TRBD2. The CDR3 has 17 amino acids. CDR1 is MDHEN and CDR2 is SYDVKM in the germline V gene. The trim removed 3 bases at V and 7 bases at J, leaving 15 bases unmatched.